This record covers a single TCR beta chain. Its antigen is not identified. These data originate in a study of Tregs in tolerant kidney transplant recipients. About the research overall: Sorting of CD4+CD25+CD127- cells followed 3-day belatacept mixed lymphocyte reactions, sometimes with approximately five-day graft donor restimulation.

Findings of the study overall: The small number of patients limits these findings pending further validation.

The ends were cut back, 6 bases at V and 6 bases at J, with 33 bases in the middle. CDR3 length: 20 residues. From germline, CDR1 is SNHLY and CDR2 FYNNEI. The data were produced by immunoSEQ multiplex PCR, yet TCRdb's version contains in-frame clones alone and is incomplete. The sample lists under 45,000 clones; 95% were seen once. The specimen was Tregs from blood cultured with allogeneic cells. The receptor was derived from a human donor in good health. This sequence joins TRBV2 and TRBJ2-1; possible D gene TRBD1, 6 bases. CDR3 loop: CASRKAFQDRPESPTNEQFF. DNA for the CDR3: TGTGCCAGCAGGAAAGCCTTTCAAGACAGGCCAGAGTCCCCCACCAATGAGCAGTTCTTC.